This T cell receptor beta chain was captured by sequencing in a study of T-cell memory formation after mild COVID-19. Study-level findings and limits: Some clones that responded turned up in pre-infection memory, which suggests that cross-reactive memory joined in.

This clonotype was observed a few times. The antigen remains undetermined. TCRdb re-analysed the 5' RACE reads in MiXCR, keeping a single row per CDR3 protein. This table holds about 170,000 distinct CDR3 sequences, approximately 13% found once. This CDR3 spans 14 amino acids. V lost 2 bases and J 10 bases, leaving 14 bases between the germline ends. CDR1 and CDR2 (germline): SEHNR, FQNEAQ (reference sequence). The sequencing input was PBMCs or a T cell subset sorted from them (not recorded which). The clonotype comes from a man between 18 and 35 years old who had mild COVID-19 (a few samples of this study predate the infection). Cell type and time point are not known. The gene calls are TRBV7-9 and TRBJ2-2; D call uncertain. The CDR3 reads CASSLTRISSELFF. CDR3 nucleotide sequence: TGTGCCAGCAGCTTAACCCGAATCTCGTCGGAGCTGTTTTTT.